This T cell receptor (beta chain) was retrieved from a study of blood T cell repertoires in COVID-19. Looking at the study overall: Samples of COVID-19 (acute and convalescent) were obtained from the United States, Italy and Spain. T cells, B-cell-depleted T cells, or PBMCs provided the cDNA or gDNA that served as material.

Authors' methods: Estimation of nucleated cell counts relied on the amplification of reference gene primers. The data were produced by immunoSEQ multiplex PCR, yet TCRdb's version contains in-frame clones alone and is incomplete. D and trimming come from the DNA, and the V and J calls and clone size come from that table. The data show under 200,000 clones, with more than 75% seen just once and approximately 4% held by the top ten. There are 15 residues in the CDR3. Trimming removed 4 bases from V and 3 bases from J, with 15 bases in between. The germline CDR1 and CDR2 sequences are SGHKS and YYEKEE (reference sequence).

Sequenced material: peripheral blood. This receptor was taken from a man aged 18 to 30 with active or convalescent COVID-19. V and J are TRBV5-5 and TRBJ2-3; TRBD2 might be the D (6 bases). CDR3 sequence: CASSLEGRGTDTQYF. The CDR3 DNA reads as TGTGCCAGCAGCCTGGAGGGTCGGGGGACAGATACGCAGTATTTT.